A single sample is the source of the 8 T cell receptor beta chains below, sequenced in a study of blood T cell repertoires in COVID-19. The assay was immunoSEQ multiplex PCR, and TCRdb's table has in-frame clones only and misses some. The data hold approximately 93,000 clones, with around 87% observed a single time. The source material was peripheral blood. These receptors came from a human donor in a cohort sampled during active COVID-19.

This clone was observed a single time. V and J are TRBV2 and TRBJ2-7, with TRBD1 as a possible D gene (6 bases). Germline CDR1 reads SNHLY; CDR2 reads FYNNEI. There are 15 residues in the CDR3. Trimming shortened V by 6 bases and J by 2 bases, and 17 bases separated the two germline ends. Here the CDR3 reads CASRADRTVTYEQYF. The CDR3 nucleotides read TGTGCCAGCAGGGCCGACCGGACAGTTACCTACGAGCAGTACTTC. Together with reference TRBV2 and TRBJ2-7, the CDR3 gives the full variable domain: EPEVTQTPSHQVTQMGQEVILRCVPISNHLYFYWYRQILGQKVEFLVSFYNNEISEKSEIFDDQFSVERPDGSNFTLKIRSTKLEDSAMYFCASRADRTVTYEQYFGPGTRLTVT.

The chain couples TRBV5-5 to TRBJ2-5; D possibly corresponds to TRBD2 (5 bases). The CDR3 runs 16 residues. With 1 base removed from V and 4 bases from J, the gap between germline ends came to 17 bases. Per germline, CDR1 SGHKS and CDR2 YYEKEE (reference sequence). CDR3 in DNA: TGTGCCAGCAGCTTGCGGGCGGGCGTAGCCTTAGAGACCCAGTACTTC. Protein product: CASSLRAGVALETQYF.

The CDR3: CASSSSGTDYGYTF. The CDR3 region has the DNA TGTGCCAGCAGTTCATCCGGGACAGACTATGGCTACACCTTC. The rearrangement joins TRBV27 to TRBJ1-2; the match to TRBD1 covers 7 bases. In germline, CDR1 is MNHEY, CDR2 SMNVEV (reference sequence). The CDR3 loop spans 14 amino acids. V shed 4 bases and J 3 bases; nucleotides not matched to a gene: 5.

The V gene is TRBV2, the J gene TRBJ1-1, with 8 bases matching TRBD1. Trimming removed 6 bases from V and 0 bases from J; junction bases left unmatched: 9. CDR1 and CDR2 from the germline V gene are SNHLY and FYNNEI. CDR3 size: 16 residues. CDR3 sequence: CASRKDRARMNTEAFF. The CDR3 DNA follows: TGTGCCAGCAGAAAGGACAGGGCCCGCATGAACACTGAAGCTTTCTTT. The variable domain in full, completed from reference TRBV2 and TRBJ1-1, reads EPEVTQTPSHQVTQMGQEVILRCVPISNHLYFYWYRQILGQKVEFLVSFYNNEISEKSEIFDDQFSVERPDGSNFTLKIRSTKLEDSAMYFCASRKDRARMNTEAFFGQGTRLTVV.

The chain is built from TRBV18 and TRBJ2-4; D possibly corresponds to TRBD1 (7 bases). CDR1 is KGHSH and CDR2 is LQKENI in the germline V gene. The length of the CDR3 is 13 residues. V gave up 3 bases and J gave up 7 bases, with 10 bases separating them. Here the CDR3 reads CASSPEGQNIQYF. The CDR3 DNA sequence: TGTGCCAGCTCACCGGAGGGACAGAACATTCAGTACTTC.

The chain recombines TRBV10-2 with TRBJ2-6; D is perhaps TRBD1 (5 bases). V shed 0 bases and J shed 4 bases, with 7 bases lying between them. This CDR3 is built from 15 residues. Germline lookup yields CDR1 WSHSY and CDR2 SAAADI. DNA of the CDR3: TGCGCCAGCAGTGAGTCAGGGGCCGGGGCCAACGTCCTGACTTTC. This encodes CASSESGAGANVLTF.

The rearrangement links TRBV15 to TRBJ2-7, with TRBD2 matching over 10 bases. CDR1 and CDR2 from the germline V gene are LNHNV and YYDKDF (reference sequence). This CDR3 spans 16 amino acids. Trimming took 0 bases from V and 4 from J; bases not matched to a gene: 6. The CDR3 nucleotides read TGTGCCACCAGCAGAGACCGAGCGGGAGGGGGTTACGAGCAGTACTTC. Amino acid sequence: CATSRDRAGGGYEQYF.

The gene calls are TRBV5-5 and TRBJ1-1; TRBD1 might be the D (6 bases). V was clipped by 0 bases and J by 1 base, with 7 bases between them. The CDR3 spans 14 residues. Germline V gives CDR1 SGHKS, CDR2 YYEKEE (reference sequence). In nucleotides, the CDR3 is TGTGCCAGCAGCTTGGTGGACAGGAACACTGAAGCTTTCTTT. Translation: CASSLVDRNTEAFF. The variable domain in full, completed from reference TRBV5-5 and TRBJ1-1, reads DAGVTQSPTHLIKTRGQQVTLRCSPISGHKSVSWYQQVLGQGPQFIFQYYEKEERGRGNFPDRFSARQFPNYSSELNVNALLLGDSALYLCASSLVDRNTEAFFGQGTRLTVV.